The rows below give T cell receptor beta chains drawn from one sample of a study of CD8+CD57+ T cells in acquired aplastic anemia. TCRdb re-called the reads through MiXCR, storing one row per CDR3 protein. The sample gives about 190,000 distinct CDR3 sequences, less than 65% of which show up once; approximately 15% is in the top ten. The sample consisted of sorted CD4+, CD8+, or CD8+CD57+ T cells (not recorded which) from PBMCs. These receptors were collected from a human donor in good health, serving as a control. The CDR3 runs from the conserved cysteine through the conserved F or W. A D gene is named only where the DNA matches it firmly. The listing skips clone size in some rows; elsewhere it reads once, few, many or a size class.

D gene: .
CDR3 length: 13
V gene: TRBV2
J gene: TRBJ2-7
clone size: many
CDR3 protein: CASSWGLHYEQYF
CDR3 DNA: TGTGCCAGCAGTTGGGGACTGCACTACGAGCAGTACTTC

D gene: .
CDR3 length: 14
V gene: TRBV28
J gene: TRBJ1-3
clone size: many
CDR3 protein: CASSKGGSGNTIYF
CDR3 DNA: TGTGCCAGCAGCAAAGGTGGCTCTGGAAACACCATATATTTT

D gene: TRBD1
CDR3 length: 15
V gene: TRBV7-2
J gene: TRBJ2-5
clone size: .
CDR3 protein: CASSQTGAEGETQYF
CDR3 DNA: TGTGCCAGCAGCCAAACAGGGGCAGAGGGGGAGACCCAGTACTTC

D gene: TRBD1
CDR3 length: 15
V gene: TRBV7-3
J gene: TRBJ1-5
clone size: .
CDR3 protein: CASSSNRGVNQPQHF
CDR3 DNA: TGTGCCAGCAGCTCGAACAGGGGCGTGAATCAGCCCCAGCATTTT

D gene: TRBD1
CDR3 length: 11
V gene: TRBV6-5
J gene: TRBJ1-2
clone size: .
CDR3 protein: CASTNRQGYTF
CDR3 DNA: TGTGCCAGTACTAACCGACAGGGGTACACCTTC

D gene: .
CDR3 length: 15
V gene: TRBV7-2
J gene: TRBJ2-7
clone size: .
CDR3 protein: CASSTDGTGSYEQYF
CDR3 DNA: TGTGCCAGCAGTACGGACGGGACCGGATCCTACGAGCAGTACTTC

D gene: .
CDR3 length: 13
V gene: TRBV30
J gene: TRBJ1-1
clone size: many
CDR3 protein: CAWSVQSDSEAFF
CDR3 DNA: TGTGCCTGGAGTGTTCAATCGGACAGTGAAGCTTTCTTT

D gene: .
CDR3 length: 18
V gene: TRBV24-1
J gene: TRBJ2-1
clone size: .
CDR3 protein: CATSDSRRRDGIYNEQFF
CDR3 DNA: TGTGCCACCAGTGACTCCCGCCGAAGGGACGGGATCTACAATGAGCAGTTCTTC

D gene: TRBD1
CDR3 length: 13
V gene: TRBV20-1
J gene: TRBJ1-6
clone size: .
CDR3 protein: CSARTQDRAALHF
CDR3 DNA: TGCAGTGCTAGAACACAGGACAGGGCCGCCCTCCACTTT

D gene: TRBD1
CDR3 length: 13
V gene: TRBV7-2
J gene: TRBJ2-2
clone size: .
CDR3 protein: CASRNRGAGELFF
CDR3 DNA: TGTGCCAGCAGGAACAGGGGGGCAGGGGAGCTGTTTTTT

D gene: .
CDR3 length: 13
V gene: TRBV7-8
J gene: TRBJ2-5
clone size: .
CDR3 protein: CASSPGSGETQYF
CDR3 DNA: TGTGCCAGCAGTCCAGGGAGCGGAGAGACCCAGTACTTC